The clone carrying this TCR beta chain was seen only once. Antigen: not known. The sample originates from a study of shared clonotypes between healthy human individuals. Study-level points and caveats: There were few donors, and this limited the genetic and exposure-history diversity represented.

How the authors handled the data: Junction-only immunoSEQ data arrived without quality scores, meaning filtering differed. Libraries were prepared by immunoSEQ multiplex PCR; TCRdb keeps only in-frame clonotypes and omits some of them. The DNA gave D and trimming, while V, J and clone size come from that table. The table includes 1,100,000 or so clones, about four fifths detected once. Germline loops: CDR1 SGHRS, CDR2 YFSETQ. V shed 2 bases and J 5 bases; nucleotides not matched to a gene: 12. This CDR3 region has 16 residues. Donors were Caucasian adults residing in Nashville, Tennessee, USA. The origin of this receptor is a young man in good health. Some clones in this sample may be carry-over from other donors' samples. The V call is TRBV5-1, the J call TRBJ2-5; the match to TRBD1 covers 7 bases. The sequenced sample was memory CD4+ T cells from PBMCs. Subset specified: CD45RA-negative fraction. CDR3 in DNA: TGCGCCAGCAGCTTCCTCGCGACAGGGAGTCAGGAGACCCAGTACTTC. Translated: CASSFLATGSQETQYF.